This TCR beta chain appears in the sequencing data of a study of identifying expanded T cells in peripheral blood. Findings of the study overall: Clone count variance between roughly 2-week samples rose with total template count.

The V end was cut by 0 bases, the J end by 7 bases, with 7 bases between. The length of the CDR3 is 13 residues. Per the germline V gene, CDR1 is SGHTA and CDR2 is FQGNSA. Notes on this clone: Its specificity is not known.

Sequenced by immunoSEQ multiplex PCR; TCRdb stores in-frame clones only, minus some. The sample lists tens of thousands of clones, around 83% occurring once. Healthy donors had no documented immune events, such as infections, while sampled. Material: blood. This sequence was found in a person between 18 and 70 years old in good health. The genes are TRBV7-2 and TRBJ2-1; no definite D call. The CDR3 sequence is CASSLAVGNEQFF. The CDR3 DNA sequence: TGTGCCAGCAGCTTAGCGGTGGGTAATGAGCAGTTCTTC.